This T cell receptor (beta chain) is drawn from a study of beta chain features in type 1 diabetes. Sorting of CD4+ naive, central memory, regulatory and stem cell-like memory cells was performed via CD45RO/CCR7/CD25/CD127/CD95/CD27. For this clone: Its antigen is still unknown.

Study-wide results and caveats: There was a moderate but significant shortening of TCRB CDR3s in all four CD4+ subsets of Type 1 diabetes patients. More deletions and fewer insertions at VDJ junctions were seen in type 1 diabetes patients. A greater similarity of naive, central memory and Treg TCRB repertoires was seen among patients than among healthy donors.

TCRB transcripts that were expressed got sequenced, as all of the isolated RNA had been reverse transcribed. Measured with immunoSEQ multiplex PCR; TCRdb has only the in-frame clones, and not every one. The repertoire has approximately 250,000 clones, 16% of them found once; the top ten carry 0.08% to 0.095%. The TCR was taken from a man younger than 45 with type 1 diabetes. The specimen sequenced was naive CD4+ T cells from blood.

The CDR3 loop reads CASSLRPGSNQPQHF. CDR3 in DNA: TGTGCCAGCAGCTTACGTCCGGGTAGCAATCAGCCCCAGCATTTT. This chain links TRBV7-2 with TRBJ1-5; D ambiguous. The CDR3 has 15 residues. Looked up from germline, CDR1 is SGHTA and CDR2 is FQGNSA. Trimming left V 2 bases short and J 0 bases short, with 8 bases between.